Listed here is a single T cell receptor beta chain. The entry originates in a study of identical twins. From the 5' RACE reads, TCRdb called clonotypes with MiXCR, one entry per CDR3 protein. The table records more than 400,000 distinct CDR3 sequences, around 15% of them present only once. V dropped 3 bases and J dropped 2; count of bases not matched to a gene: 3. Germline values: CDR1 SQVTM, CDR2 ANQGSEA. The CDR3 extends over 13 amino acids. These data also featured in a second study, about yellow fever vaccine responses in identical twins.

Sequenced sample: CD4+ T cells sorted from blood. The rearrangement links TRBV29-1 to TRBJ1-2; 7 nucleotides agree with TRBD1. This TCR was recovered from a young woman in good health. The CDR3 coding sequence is TGCAGCGTTGAGAAACAGGGGAACTATGGCTACACCTTC. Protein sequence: CSVEKQGNYGYTF.